This TCR beta chain was documented in a study of blood T cell repertoires in COVID-19 (dated by TCRdb to 2020 to 2022). A note on the overall study: Collaborator samples came from the United States, Italy and Spain and covered acute and convalescent phases of COVID-19. The material from the prospective study consisted of cDNA or gDNA derived from T cells, B-cell-depleted T cells, or PBMCs. Subjects who had been exposed to COVID-19, were actively infected with it, or had recovered from it provided the deeply sampled blood TCRbeta repertoires that made up the dataset. The repertoires were made available in a free public database intended to serve as a resource for research on the immune response to SARS-CoV-2. The samples were drawn from the first 160 participants of the ongoing ImmuneRACE study and from some 1,300 subjects provided by 6 global collaborators. Nearly every sample came with metadata listing a de-identified subject ID, COVID-19 status, age in years and sex. Where HLA class I and class II types were available, the types were taken from metadata supplied by the sample provider, not from assay-based typing.

The research as a whole found: Clinical and demographic metadata were provided uncurated, with the amount varying by source and participant.

V lost 5 bases and J lost 5 bases; the stretch between them is 16 bases long. The CDR3 goes from the cysteine to the phenylalanine over 15 residues. Just CDR3 DNA is preserved here, 45 bases in frame from base 1. Per the germline V gene, SGHVS is the CDR1 and FNYEAQ is the CDR2. As concerns this clone: Which antigen it targets is not known. No much larger clone is present one base from it, and per-base qualities are unavailable.

The collaborating institutions used their own protocols to collect whole blood in K2EDTA tubes. For TCRbeta analysis, collaborators shipped samples as frozen whole blood, isolated PBMCs, or DNA extracted from either of those sample types. The immunoSEQ Assay, a bias-controlled multiplex PCR, was used to amplify TCRbeta CDR3 regions from genomic DNA. From the authors' description of their analysis: The number of nucleated cells in each sample was estimated by amplification of reference gene primers within the assay. To quantify the absolute abundance of each unique TCRbeta CDR3 rearrangement, sequence reads were collapsed and filtered. For each sample, productive Simpson clonality was calculated by taking the square root of Simpson's diversity index across productive rearrangements. TCRdb re-hosts the immuneACCESS table, in-frame sequences only. Its copies lack some clones; in the studies checked, an unresolved V gene accounts for under half of them, and the cause for the rest is not known. V and J calls and clone size are as listed in that table; D and trimming were resolved from the DNA. The sample table records about 33,000 clones; 80% to 90% of these occur just once. The ten biggest clones cover 25% of the sample.

This sequence uses TRBV7-6 and TRBJ2-1, with the D gene not clear enough to name. Specimen: peripheral blood. The TCR was taken from a woman older than 75 with active or convalescent COVID-19. The DNA sequence is as follows: TGTGCCAGCAGCCTTTATATCAAACACGACAATGAGCAGTTCTTC. Its coded protein is CASSLYIKHDNEQFF.